This T cell receptor (beta chain) was sequenced in a study of blood T cell repertoires in COVID-19. This clone was seen more than once but under ten times. The same CDR3 is also encoded by other DNA sequences in this sample. CDR1 is KGHSH, CDR2 LQKENI, per germline. This CDR3 is built from 15 residues. J gave up 4 bases and V 2 bases, and 4 bases lay outside the gene matches. In the authors' methods: From reference gene primer amplification, estimates of nucleated cell counts were derived. Here immunoSEQ multiplex PCR was the method, and the copy in TCRdb shows in-frame clones only, minus some. V and J calls and clone size are given by that table; D and trimming were obtained from the DNA. The table includes some 180,000 clones, less than 80% detected once.

This receptor was taken from a man in his fifties who had recovered from COVID-19. V gene TRBV18 combines with J gene TRBJ1-5; TRBD1 aligns across 8 bases. Sequenced sample: peripheral blood. The CDR3 region has the DNA TGTGCCAGCTCACCAGGGCAGGGGGCGAATCAGCCCCAGCATTTT. Protein product: CASSPGQGANQPQHF.